The source of this TCR beta chain is a study of shared clonotypes between healthy human individuals. Study results and caveats: Few donors restricted represented genetic and exposure-history diversity.

Points on this clone: The antigen is unknown.

This CDR3 is 17 amino acids long. V was clipped by 3 bases and J by 3 bases, with 21 bases between them. The germline gives CDR1 SGHAT, CDR2 FQNNGV. Replicate PCRs for sorted subsets used approximately 190 ng DNA; this equaled 30,000 to 35,000 T cell genomes. Sequenced by immunoSEQ multiplex PCR; TCRdb stores in-frame clones only, minus some. The top ten hold 0.1% to 0.15% of the sample, which has about 2 million clones, 90% to 95% seen once. Sequencing was performed on naive CD4+ T cells sorted from blood. Subset defined: CD45RA+ positively selected. The TCR sequence derives from a man in his late teens or twenties in good health. This rearrangement joins TRBV11-2 to TRBJ2-7, with a weak D call TRBD2 (6 bases). The CDR3 sequence is CASSFPFRSAGNYEQYF. The CDR3 DNA reads as TGTGCCAGCAGCTTCCCTTTCAGGAGTGCGGGGAACTACGAGCAGTACTTC.